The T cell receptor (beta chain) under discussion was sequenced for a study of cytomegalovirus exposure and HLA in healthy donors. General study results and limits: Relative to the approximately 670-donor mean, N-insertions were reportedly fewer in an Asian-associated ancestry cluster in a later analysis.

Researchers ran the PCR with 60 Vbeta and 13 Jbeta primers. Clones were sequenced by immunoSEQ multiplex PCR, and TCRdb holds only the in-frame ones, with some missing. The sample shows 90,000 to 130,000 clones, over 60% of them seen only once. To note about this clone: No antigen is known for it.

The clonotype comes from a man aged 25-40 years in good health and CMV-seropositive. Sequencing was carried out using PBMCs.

CDR3 DNA: TGTGCCAGCAGCATGAGCCCCCAAGAGACCCAGTACTTC. It is translated as CASSMSPQETQYF. The rearrangement links TRBV9 to TRBJ2-5, with no clear D. CDR1 is SGDLS, CDR2 YYNGEE, per germline. Trimming cost V 4 bases and J 1 base, with 8 bases left between them. CDR3 size: 13 residues.